The 13 T cell receptor beta chains below all came from one sample that was sequenced in a study of PD-1 blockade in classical Hodgkin lymphoma. The time point denotes: cycle 4 day 1 (C4D1), after 5 to 7 weeks of nivolumab. All patients relapsed after autologous stem cell transplantation, and brentuximab vedotin exposure varied. The table came from immunoSEQ multiplex PCR; TCRdb's copy has only in-frame clones and leaves some out. The sample yields tens of thousands of clones, 80% seen once. Sequenced material: peripheral blood mononuclear cells (PBMCs), taken before the fourth cycle of nivolumab. Receptors were obtained from a human donor with classical Hodgkin lymphoma.

The chain is built from TRBV27 and TRBJ2-6, with TRBD1 as a possible D gene (6 bases). The CDR3 covers 16 residues. Between the trimmed V and J ends, which lost 4 bases and 0 bases, there was a span of 10 bases. CDR1 is MNHEY and CDR2 is SMNVEV in the germline V gene (reference sequence). The CDR3 sequence: CASSSTGSSGANVLTF. The CDR3 DNA follows: TGTGCCAGCAGTTCGACAGGAAGCTCTGGGGCCAACGTCCTGACTTTC.

The chain links TRBV30 to TRBJ1-4; D call uncertain. V was trimmed by 0 bases and J by 8 bases, leaving 10 bases between them. CDR3 length equals 13 residues. The germline V gene encodes CDR1 GTSNPN and CDR2 SVGIG (reference sequence). The DNA for the CDR3 is TGTGCCTGGAGTGTTTTTTGGGAGGAAAAACTGTTTTTT. It yields the protein CAWSVFWEEKLFF.

This clone was counted once. The chain carries TRBV5-1 and TRBJ2-5, with 10 bases aligning to TRBD1. CDR1 is SGHRS and CDR2 is YFSETQ in the germline V gene. This CDR3 contains 16 residues. V trimming: 5 bases; J trimming: 2 bases; junction bases outside the gene matches: 9. The CDR3 DNA is TGCGCCAGCAGTACTGGAGACAGGGGGCGACAAGAGACCCAGTACTTC. Translated: CASSTGDRGRQETQYF. Variable domain in full (rest from reference TRBV5-1 and TRBJ2-5): KAGVTQTPRYLIKTRGQQVTLSCSPISGHRSVSWYQQTPGQGLQFLFEYFSETQRNKGNFPGRFSGRQFSNSRSEMNVSTLELGDSALYLCASSTGDRGRQETQYFGPGTRLLVL.

The V and J genes are TRBV2 and TRBJ2-7; D may match TRBD1 or TRBD2 (5 bases each). Trimming removed 3 bases at V and 1 base at J, with 13 bases between. Germline V gene sequence: CDR1 SNHLY, CDR2 FYNNEI. CDR3 length: 15 amino acids. CDR3 DNA: TGTGCCAGCAGTGATGGGGCTAGCTCGTCCTACGAGCAGTACTTC. Its protein product is CASSDGASSSYEQYF.

This rearrangement joins TRBV23-1 to TRBJ2-4; TRBD1 matches at 8 bases. TRBV23-1 is classed as an ORF, of uncertain function. The CDR3 extends over 14 amino acids. V gave up 7 bases and J gave up 2 bases; unmatched junction bases: 4. The CDR3 is CASTRQGTKNIQYF. CDR3 nucleotides: TGCGCCAGCACCCGACAGGGGACCAAAAACATTCAGTACTTC.

The chain combines TRBV5-6 with TRBJ1-1; no firm D call. Between the trimmed V and J ends, which lost 0 bases and 0 bases, there was a span of 9 bases. This CDR3 contains 15 residues. Germline CDR1 is SGHDT and CDR2 is YYEEEE. CDR3 DNA sequence: TGTGCCAGCAGCTTGGCCCGCCAGGTGAACACTGAAGCTTTCTTT. Its translation is CASSLARQVNTEAFF.

The chain links TRBV5-4 to TRBJ2-3; 9 positions agree with TRBD1. Germline V gives CDR1 SGHNT, CDR2 YYREEE (reference sequence). The CDR3 covers 16 residues. V lost 0 bases to trimming and J lost 4 bases; unmatched junction nucleotides: 6. The CDR3 DNA is TGTGCCAGCAGCTTGGATGCACAGGGGGCCGCAGATACGCAGTATTTT. As protein: CASSLDAQGAADTQYF.

In its sample, this clone was seen a few times. The rearrangement joins TRBV4-3 to TRBJ2-7, with 10 bases fitting TRBD2. The trim removed 5 bases at V and 4 bases at J, leaving 8 bases unmatched. Germline assignment: CDR1 LGHNA and CDR2 YSLEER. The CDR3 runs 15 residues. The CDR3 DNA is TGCGCCAGCAGCGCCCGAGCGGGGGGGCTGTACGAGCAGTACTTC. It encodes CASSARAGGLYEQYF.

This chain links TRBV11-2 with TRBJ2-7; a possible D gene is TRBD1 (5 bases). The germline V gene has CDR1 SGHAT and CDR2 FQNNGV. Trimming stripped 1 base from V and 3 bases from J, with 13 bases between. The CDR3 covers 15 residues. The CDR3 reads CASSLGVTAIYEQYF. For the CDR3, the DNA is TGTGCCAGCAGCTTAGGGGTGACAGCCATCTACGAGCAGTACTTC.

The chain carries TRBV2 and TRBJ2-3; D gene uncertain. V dropped 6 bases and J dropped 2 bases, with 9 bases sitting between them. Germline lookup yields CDR1 SNHLY and CDR2 FYNNEI. The CDR3 is 13 amino acids. CDR3 DNA sequence: TGTGCCAGCAGAACTTACTTCACAGATACGCAGTATTTT. This gives the protein CASRTYFTDTQYF.

The CDR3, as DNA: TGTGCCATCAGTGGGGGAAGGACCACTGAAGCTTTCTTT. Its translation: CAISGGRTTEAFF. The J gene is TRBJ1-1, the V gene TRBV10-3, with unresolved D. Trimming removed 4 bases from V and 4 bases from J, with 10 bases in between. Germline lookup yields CDR1 ENHRY and CDR2 SYGVKD. CDR3 length: 13 residues.

V and J are TRBV5-4 and TRBJ1-2; no definite D call. This CDR3 comprises 12 residues. CDR1 and CDR2 from the germline V gene are SGHNT and YYREEE (reference sequence). Trimming removed 8 bases at V and 13 bases at J, with 21 bases between. CDR3 protein: CASYGPSYLFTF. DNA of the CDR3: TGTGCCAGTTACGGTCCTAGCTATTTGTTCACCTTC.

This clone was detected a few times. J is TRBJ2-2 and V is TRBV7-9; D unresolved. V shed 2 bases and J shed 2 bases, with 9 bases lying between them. The CDR3 covers 15 residues. Germline-derived CDR1 and CDR2 are SEHNR and FQNEAQ (reference sequence). CDR3 loop: CASSLSVQNTGELFF. The CDR3 nucleotides read TGTGCCAGCAGCTTATCTGTCCAAAACACCGGGGAGCTGTTTTTT.